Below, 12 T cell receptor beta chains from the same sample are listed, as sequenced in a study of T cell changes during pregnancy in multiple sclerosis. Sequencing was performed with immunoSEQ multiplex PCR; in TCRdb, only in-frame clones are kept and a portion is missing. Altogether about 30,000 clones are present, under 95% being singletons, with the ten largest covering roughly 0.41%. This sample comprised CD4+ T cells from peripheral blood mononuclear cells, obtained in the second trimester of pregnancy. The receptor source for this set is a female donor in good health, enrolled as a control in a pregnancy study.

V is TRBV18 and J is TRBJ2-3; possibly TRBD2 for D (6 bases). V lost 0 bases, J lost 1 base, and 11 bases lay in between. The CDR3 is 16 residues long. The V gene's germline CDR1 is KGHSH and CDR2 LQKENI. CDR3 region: CASSPPRGSRTDTQYF. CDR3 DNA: TGTGCCAGCTCACCACCACGGGGGAGCCGCACAGATACGCAGTATTTT.

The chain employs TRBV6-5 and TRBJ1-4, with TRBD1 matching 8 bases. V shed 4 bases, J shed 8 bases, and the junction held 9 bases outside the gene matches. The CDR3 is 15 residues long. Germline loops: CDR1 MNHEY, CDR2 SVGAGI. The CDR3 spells CASSSSGGAGEKLFF. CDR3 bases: TGTGCCAGCAGTTCCTCAGGGGGCGCGGGAGAAAAACTGTTTTTT.

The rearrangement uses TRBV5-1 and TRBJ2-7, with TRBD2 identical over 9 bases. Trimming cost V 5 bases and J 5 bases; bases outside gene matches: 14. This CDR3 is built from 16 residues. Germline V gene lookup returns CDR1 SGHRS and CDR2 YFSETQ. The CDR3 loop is CASRRLADHSRDEQYF. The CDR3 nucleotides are TGCGCCAGCAGGAGACTAGCGGATCACTCACGGGACGAGCAGTACTTC.

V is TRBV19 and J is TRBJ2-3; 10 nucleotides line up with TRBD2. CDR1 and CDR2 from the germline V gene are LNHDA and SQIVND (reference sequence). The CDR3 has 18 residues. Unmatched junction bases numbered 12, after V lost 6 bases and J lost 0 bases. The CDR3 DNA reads TGTGCCAGTAGCCTTAGCGGGGGGTCGGCGGGGAGCACAGATACGCAGTATTTT. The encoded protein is CASSLSGGSAGSTDTQYF.

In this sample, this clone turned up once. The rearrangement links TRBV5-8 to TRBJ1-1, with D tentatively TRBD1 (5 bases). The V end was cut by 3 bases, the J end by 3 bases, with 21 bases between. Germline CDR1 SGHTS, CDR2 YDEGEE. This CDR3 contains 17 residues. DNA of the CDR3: TGTGCCAGCAGCTCTGGAGGGTTACCGGGGGGTGACACTGAAGCTTTCTTT. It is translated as CASSSGGLPGGDTEAFF.

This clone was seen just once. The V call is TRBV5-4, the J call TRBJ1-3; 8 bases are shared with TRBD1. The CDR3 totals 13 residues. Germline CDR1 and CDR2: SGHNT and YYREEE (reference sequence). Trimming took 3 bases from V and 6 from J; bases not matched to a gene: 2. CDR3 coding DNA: TGTGCCAGCAGCTGGGGACAGGAAAACACCATATATTTT. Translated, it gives CASSWGQENTIYF.

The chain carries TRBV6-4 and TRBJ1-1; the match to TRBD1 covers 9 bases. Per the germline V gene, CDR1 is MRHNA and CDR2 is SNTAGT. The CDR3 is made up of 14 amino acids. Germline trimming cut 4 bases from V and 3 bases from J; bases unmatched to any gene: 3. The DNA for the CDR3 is TGTGCCAGCAGTGTCGACAGGGGGTACACTGAAGCTTTCTTT. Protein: CASSVDRGYTEAFF.

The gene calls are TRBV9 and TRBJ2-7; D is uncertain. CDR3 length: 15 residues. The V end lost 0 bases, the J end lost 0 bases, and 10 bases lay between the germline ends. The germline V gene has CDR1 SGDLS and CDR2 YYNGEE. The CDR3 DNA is TGTGCCAGCAGCGTAGGCCCCATGAGCTCCTACGAGCAGTACTTC. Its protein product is CASSVGPMSSYEQYF. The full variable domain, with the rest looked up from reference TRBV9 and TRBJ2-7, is DSGVTQTPKHLITATGQRVTLRCSPRSGDLSVYWYQQSLDQGLQFLIQYYNGEERAKGNILERFSAQQFPDLHSELNLSSLELGDSALYFCASSVGPMSSYEQYFGPGTRLTVT.

DNA for the CDR3: TGTGCCAGTAGTCCAACGACTAGCGGGGTCTCCTACGAGCAGTACTTC. This translates into CASSPTTSGVSYEQYF. The chain couples TRBV19 to TRBJ2-7; 11 positions match TRBD2. The ends lost 5 bases at V and 0 bases at J; junction bases unmatched: 6. Germline V lookup: CDR1 LNHDA, CDR2 SQIVND (reference sequence). There are 16 residues in the CDR3.

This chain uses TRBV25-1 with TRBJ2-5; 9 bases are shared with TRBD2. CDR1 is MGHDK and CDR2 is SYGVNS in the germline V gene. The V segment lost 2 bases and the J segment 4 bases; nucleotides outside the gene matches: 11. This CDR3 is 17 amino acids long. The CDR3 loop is CASSEGNGAGGRETQYF. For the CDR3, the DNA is TGTGCCAGCAGTGAAGGAAACGGAGCGGGAGGTAGAGAGACCCAGTACTTC.

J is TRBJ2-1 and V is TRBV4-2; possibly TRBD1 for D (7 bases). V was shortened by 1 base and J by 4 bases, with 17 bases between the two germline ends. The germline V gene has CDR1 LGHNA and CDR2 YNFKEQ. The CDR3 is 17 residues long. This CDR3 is CASSQGSRDSPYNEQFF. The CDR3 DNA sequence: TGTGCCAGCAGCCAAGGATCGCGGGACAGCCCTTACAATGAGCAGTTCTTC.

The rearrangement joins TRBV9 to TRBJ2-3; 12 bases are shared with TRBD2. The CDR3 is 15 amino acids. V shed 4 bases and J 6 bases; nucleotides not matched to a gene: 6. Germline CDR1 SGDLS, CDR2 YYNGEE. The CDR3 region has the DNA TGTGCCAGCAGCCCTCGACTAGCGGGAGTGGATACGCAGTATTTT. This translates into CASSPRLAGVDTQYF.